The text below deals with one TCR beta chain. The data are from a study of shared clonotypes between healthy human individuals. Study summary: Researchers assigned three CD4 naive, three CD4 memory, two CD8 naive and one CD8 memory plate to each donor.

This CDR3 comprises 14 residues. Germline V lookup: CDR1 KGHSH, CDR2 LQKENI. Deletions cut 0 bases from V and 3 bases from J, with 6 bases between. Researchers ran the assay at a deep level. Sorted-subset replicate PCR reactions contained 200 to 250 ng DNA, corresponding to 29,000 or so T cell genomes. Measured with immunoSEQ multiplex PCR; TCRdb has only the in-frame clones, and not every one. Of about 1.5 million clones in the sample, 95% to 99% are singletons; the top ten hold 0.45%. Sample: naive CD4+ T cells sorted from blood. Sample subset: CD45RA+ positively selected. The sequence came from a man aged 25 to 40 in good health. This chain uses TRBV18 with TRBJ2-4; D not certain. CDR3 amino acids: CASSPPYGKNIQYF. The CDR3 DNA follows: TGTGCCAGCTCACCACCGTACGGCAAAAACATTCAGTACTTC. The full variable domain, with the rest looked up from reference TRBV18 and TRBJ2-4, is NAGVMQNPRHLVRRRGQEARLRCSPMKGHSHVYWYRQLPEEGLKFMVYLQKENIIDESGMPKERFSAEFPKEGPSILRIQQVVRGDSAAYFCASSPPYGKNIQYFGAGTRLSVL.